This T cell receptor (beta chain) stems from a study of shared clonotypes between healthy human individuals. General observations from the study: The diversity represented, both genetic and in exposure history, was limited by few donors. Donor clonotype sharing was expected to depend on sequencing depth. The study generally estimated greater richness for naive than memory subsets.

About this clone: The antigen is not known.

There are 14 residues in the CDR3. In germline, CDR1 is MDHEN, CDR2 SYDVKM. V was clipped by 10 bases and J by 2 bases; unmatched bases: 11. Donors were healthy HIV-negative adults without recently reported acute infections or vaccinations. Produced via immunoSEQ multiplex PCR; TCRdb's table is partial and in-frame only. In the table there are 640,000 or so clones, roughly 70% of which are singletons. The chain couples TRBV28 to TRBJ2-7; TRBD1 agrees at 7 bases. Source material: memory CD4+ T cells sorted from blood. Subset defined: CD45RA-negative fraction. This clonotype was obtained from a woman under 40 in good health. The CDR3 DNA follows: TGTGCCACCACCGCACAACAGGGGCCCTACGAGCAGTACTTC. Translating it yields CATTAQQGPYEQYF.